This T cell receptor (beta chain) was obtained from a study of radiotherapy plus CTLA-4 blockade in lung cancer. Study findings and constraints: Interferon-beta, together with early blood T cell clone dynamics, reportedly best predicted response.

Germline V gene lookup returns CDR1 LGHNA and CDR2 YSLEER. V dropped 4 bases and J dropped 0 bases, with 9 bases sitting between them. The CDR3 is made up of 14 amino acids. Regarding this clone: As yet, its antigen is unknown.

Assay: immunoSEQ multiplex PCR; the TCRdb copy retains only in-frame clones and omits some. Of around 82,000 clones listed, 60% to 85% were seen once; the top ten hold over 20%. This chain connects TRBV4-3 to TRBJ1-2, with no clear D. The sequenced sample was peripheral blood, obtained from a patient treated with radiotherapy plus ipilimumab. The clonotype originates from a human donor with non-small cell lung cancer whose response to radiotherapy plus ipilimumab could not be evaluated. Some clones in this sample may be carry-over from other donors' samples. CDR3 sequence: CASSPGTANYGYTF. CDR3 coding DNA: TGCGCCAGCAGCCCTGGTACTGCTAACTATGGCTACACCTTC.